This T cell receptor (beta chain) was retrieved from a study of OX40 agonist ivuxolimab in advanced cancers. About the research overall: Ivuxolimab, an antibody acting as an agonist of OX40 (CD134), was used to treat patients.

The data were produced by immunoSEQ multiplex PCR, yet TCRdb's version contains in-frame clones alone and is incomplete. The table lists fewer than 85,000 clones, around 80% of them singletons. CDR3 size: 13 residues. Germline CDR1 is SGHTA and CDR2 is FQGNSA. V was shortened by 7 bases and J by 3 bases, with 9 bases between the two germline ends. Material: CD4+ or CD8+ T cells sorted from blood, obtained in a trial of the OX40 agonist ivuxolimab. This rearrangement joins TRBV7-2 to TRBJ1-4, with D uncertain. This receptor was taken from an adult with an advanced solid tumor such as melanoma, head and neck, liver or kidney cancer. CDR3 region: CASNRGANEKLFF. The DNA of the CDR3 is TGTGCCAGCAACCGTGGAGCTAATGAAAAACTGTTTTTT.